One and the same sample provided the 30 T cell receptor beta chains below, sequenced in a study of vaccination effects on CD4 cells after COVID-19. This table comes from immunoSEQ multiplex PCR, and its TCRdb copy is limited to in-frame clones, with some not included. Here the sample spans 50,000 to 80,000 clones, roughly 80% being singletons. What these receptors recognize is not known. Once cultured for approximately ten days, the cells underwent separation to obtain CD4+ T cells. Every participant took two doses of the BNT162b2 or mRNA-1273 vaccine. The source material was CD4+ T cells from PBMCs cultured without peptide, sampled after COVID-19 vaccination. All receptors come from a human donor who received a COVID-19 vaccine.

The V call is TRBV7-3, the J call TRBJ2-1; TRBD1 agrees at 9 bases. This CDR3 comprises 14 residues. Germline V gives CDR1 SGHTA, CDR2 FQGTGA. Losses at the gene ends were 5 bases for V and 8 bases for J; bases not matched to a gene: 7. The CDR3 protein is CASSPTGGRHEQFF. CDR3 DNA: TGTGCCAGCAGCCCGACAGGGGGAAGGCATGAGCAGTTCTTC.

The V call is TRBV19, the J call TRBJ1-2; no reliable D call. The CDR3 is made up of 14 amino acids. With 0 bases removed from V and 8 bases from J, the gap between germline ends came to 13 bases. The germline gives CDR1 LNHDA, CDR2 SQIVND (reference sequence). For the CDR3, the DNA is TGTGCCAGTAGTATAGATGGCAGATACAACGGCTACACCTTC. Amino acids: CASSIDGRYNGYTF.

This chain connects TRBV7-9 to TRBJ1-2, with D possibly matching TRBD1 (6 bases). Germline V gene lookup returns CDR1 SEHNR and CDR2 FQNEAQ (reference sequence). Trimming cost V 7 bases and J 3 bases, with 18 bases left between them. The CDR3 loop spans 15 amino acids. CDR3 protein: CASTLRGGPDYGYTF. Written as DNA, the CDR3 is TGTGCCAGCACCCTAAGGGGGGGGCCCGACTATGGCTACACCTTC.

The gene calls are TRBV5-8 and TRBJ2-1, with D perhaps matching TRBD2 (6 bases). The CDR3 runs to 17 residues. Germline values: CDR1 SGHTS, CDR2 YDEGEE. Trimming took 0 bases from V and 5 from J, leaving 18 bases between them. The chain's CDR3 is CASSLDGRLATNNEQFF. The CDR3 nucleotides are TGTGCCAGCAGCTTGGATGGTAGGCTAGCGACGAACAATGAGCAGTTCTTC.

The V and J genes are TRBV9 and TRBJ2-3; 10 nucleotides match TRBD2. CDR1 and CDR2 (germline): SGDLS, YYNGEE. V shed 0 bases, J shed 6 bases, and the junction held 7 bases outside the gene matches. The CDR3 is 16 amino acids. The CDR3 DNA reads as TGTGCCAGCAGCGTAGCAGCGGGGGGGCTTTTGGATACGCAGTATTTT. As protein: CASSVAAGGLLDTQYF.

This clone was seen just once. V gene TRBV7-2 combines with J gene TRBJ2-2; 9 bases line up with TRBD1. The V and J ends lost 6 bases and 1 base, in that order; junction bases with no gene match: 12. Germline V lookup: CDR1 SGHTA, CDR2 FQGNSA. The CDR3 contains 18 residues. In DNA form, the CDR3 reads TGTGCCAGCAGTCCCAGGGAAACAGGGGGCTTGAACACCGGGGAGCTGTTTTTT. Encoded protein: CASSPRETGGLNTGELFF.

The rearrangement uses TRBV9 and TRBJ2-3; D ambiguous. The CDR3 totals 12 residues. Looked up from germline, CDR1 is SGDLS and CDR2 is YYNGEE. Trimming pared 0 bases from V and 5 bases from J, leaving 4 bases between. The chain's CDR3 is CASSVGEDTQYF. The CDR3 nucleotides are TGTGCCAGCAGCGTAGGGGAAGATACGCAGTATTTT.

The chain recombines TRBV12-5 with TRBJ2-6, with D tentatively TRBD1 (5 bases). CDR1 is LGHNT, CDR2 FRNRAP, per germline. There are 16 residues in the CDR3. V was pared by 0 bases and J by 4 bases, with 10 bases between. The CDR3 sequence is CASGLVGVAGANVLTF. The CDR3 region has the DNA TGTGCTAGTGGTTTGGTAGGGGTGGCCGGGGCCAACGTCCTGACTTTC.

This chain links TRBV29-1 with TRBJ2-3; 8 nucleotides agree with TRBD2. There are 14 residues in the CDR3. Germline V gene data show CDR1 as SQVTM and CDR2 as ANQGSEA. V was clipped by 7 bases and J by 1 base; unmatched bases: 7. CDR3 loop: CSAHGGAGTDTQYF. As DNA, the CDR3 is TGCAGCGCCCACGGGGGGGCCGGCACAGATACGCAGTATTTT.

The V call is TRBV30, the J call TRBJ1-1; 9 nucleotides align to TRBD1. V lost 6 bases, J lost 3 bases, and 2 bases stayed unmatched. Germline values: CDR1 GTSNPN, CDR2 SVGIG (reference sequence). The CDR3 extends over 12 amino acids. CDR3 region: CACGQGYTEAFF. The CDR3 DNA sequence: TGTGCCTGTGGACAGGGGTACACTGAAGCTTTCTTT.

The table lists this clone with a count of one. V gene TRBV7-3 combines with J gene TRBJ2-1; D is unclear. The CDR3 runs to 14 residues. V gave up 1 base and J gave up 4 bases, with 8 bases separating them. Germline V lookup: CDR1 SGHTA, CDR2 FQGTGA. CDR3 coding DNA: TGTGCCAGCAGCTTAATGGAAGGGTACAATGAGCAGTTCTTC. Amino acids: CASSLMEGYNEQFF.

This clone was seen once. The chain joins TRBV7-9 to TRBJ1-1; D gene ambiguous. Germline V gene lookup returns CDR1 SEHNR and CDR2 FQNEAQ (reference sequence). The CDR3 is made up of 13 amino acids. V gave up 3 bases and J gave up 5 bases, with 10 bases separating them. CDR3 in DNA: TGTGCCAGCAGCTTCGTTATGGAAACTGAAGCTTTCTTT. Residues: CASSFVMETEAFF.

This clone was seen once. This chain joins TRBV7-9 and TRBJ2-3; 10 bases fit TRBD1. Germline CDR1 SEHNR, CDR2 FQNEAQ (reference sequence). The V gene end was trimmed by 5 bases and the J gene end by 2 bases; junction bases not matched to a gene: 7. There are 16 residues in the CDR3. In DNA, the CDR3 is TGTGCCAGCAGCAAATCGGGACAGGGGACCACAGATACGCAGTATTTT. Its translation is CASSKSGQGTTDTQYF.

This chain links TRBV12-5 with TRBJ1-1; a weak D match, TRBD1 (5 bases). Germline V gives CDR1 LGHNT, CDR2 FRNRAP. V lost 3 bases, J lost 0 bases, and 11 bases lay in between. CDR3 length: 15 amino acids. DNA for the CDR3: TGTGCTAGTGGTTTCCTGACAGAGATGAACACTGAAGCTTTCTTT. This gives the protein CASGFLTEMNTEAFF.

This clone was found a few times. V usage is TRBV7-2 and J usage is TRBJ2-2; the D gene could be TRBD1 or TRBD2 (5 bases each). The CDR3 runs to 15 residues. The germline V gene has CDR1 SGHTA and CDR2 FQGNSA. Trimming took off 5 bases at V and 3 bases at J, with 13 bases between the two ends. Here the CDR3 reads CASSPGRRDTGELFF. DNA of the CDR3: TGTGCCAGCAGCCCGGGGCGCCGGGACACCGGGGAGCTGTTTTTT.

The chain has TRBV6-1 and TRBJ2-3; TRBD2 matches 7 bases. Germline V gives CDR1 MNHNS, CDR2 SASEGT. V trimming: 1 base; J trimming: 5 bases; junction bases outside the gene matches: 9. The CDR3 contains 16 residues. CDR3 coding DNA: TGTGCCAGCAGTGAAGTTTTGGGCGGGGGAGGAGATACGCAGTATTTT. It is translated as CASSEVLGGGGDTQYF.

The gene calls are TRBV4-1 and TRBJ2-1; 13 bases are shared with TRBD2. The V and J ends lost 4 bases and 10 bases, in that order; junction bases with no gene match: 7. The germline gives CDR1 MGHRA, CDR2 YSYEKL. The CDR3 has 15 amino acids. The CDR3 sequence: CASSRGTSGVFEQFF. CDR3 nucleotides: TGCGCCAGCAGCCGAGGGACTAGCGGGGTTTTCGAGCAGTTCTTC.

This rearrangement joins TRBV7-2 to TRBJ2-1, with a weak D call TRBD2 (5 bases). Germline loops: CDR1 SGHTA, CDR2 FQGNSA. The CDR3 covers 13 residues. V lost 2 bases, J lost 10 bases, and 12 bases lay in between. Here the CDR3 reads CASSLTHPGEQFF. In DNA, the CDR3 is TGTGCCAGCAGCTTAACCCACCCGGGGGAGCAGTTCTTC.

The V gene is TRBV18, the J gene TRBJ1-5; 9 bases fit TRBD1. CDR1 KGHSH and CDR2 LQKENI come from the germline V gene. V gave up 3 bases and J gave up 4 bases; unmatched junction bases: 7. The CDR3 is 16 amino acids. CDR3 region: CASSPTTGGPNQPQHF. For the CDR3, the DNA is TGTGCCAGCTCACCGACGACAGGGGGGCCTAATCAGCCCCAGCATTTT.

This clone has only one observation. The rearrangement links TRBV5-1 to TRBJ1-1; D is ambiguous. The CDR3 covers 15 residues. The germline V and J ends were trimmed by 4 bases and 5 bases, with 18 bases remaining between them. The germline V gene encodes CDR1 SGHRS and CDR2 YFSETQ. In DNA form, the CDR3 reads TGCGCCAGCAGCCCACAACTGGGTCAAGGGACTGAAGCTTTCTTT. It codes for CASSPQLGQGTEAFF.

The chain carries TRBV18 and TRBJ1-1; D call uncertain. CDR3 length equals 14 residues. The V end was cut by 3 bases, the J end by 2 bases, with 10 bases between. In germline, CDR1 is KGHSH, CDR2 LQKENI. CDR3 in amino acids: CASSPSMGNTEAFF. CDR3 DNA: TGTGCCAGCTCACCTTCGATGGGAAACACTGAAGCTTTCTTT.

The CDR3 DNA is TGTGCTAGTGGTCCGGGACTAGTCGACTCCTACAATGAGCAGTTCTTC. Amino acids: CASGPGLVDSYNEQFF. This chain uses TRBV12-5 with TRBJ2-1, with 8 bases matching TRBD2. The germline V gene encodes CDR1 LGHNT and CDR2 FRNRAP. CDR3 length: 16 residues. V shed 5 bases, J shed 0 bases, and the junction held 6 bases outside the gene matches.

This chain uses TRBV18 with TRBJ2-5, with D uncertain. The CDR3 has 12 residues. V was shortened by 2 bases and J by 6 bases, with 7 bases between the two germline ends. CDR1 is KGHSH and CDR2 is LQKENI in the germline V gene. The CDR3 DNA is TGTGCCAGCTCACCAGAACAAAAGACCCAGTACTTC. It specifies CASSPEQKTQYF.

The rearrangement links TRBV7-2 to TRBJ1-1; D gene unclear. The V gene's germline CDR1 is SGHTA and CDR2 FQGNSA. The CDR3 loop spans 16 amino acids. The V gene lost 1 base and the J gene lost 2 bases, with 14 bases spanning the gap. CDR3 amino acids: CASSLVNGIKNTEAFF. The CDR3 region has the DNA TGTGCCAGCAGCTTAGTAAATGGCATTAAAAACACTGAAGCTTTCTTT.

The chain carries TRBV5-1 and TRBJ1-2, with 11 bases lining up with TRBD1. Germline V gives CDR1 SGHRS, CDR2 YFSETQ. This CDR3 region has 19 residues. The J segment lost 5 bases and the V segment lost 0 bases, leaving 15 bases of the junction unmatched. CDR3 DNA sequence: TGCGCCAGCAGCTTGGAAGGTGGCAGGACAGGGGGCTTTGGGTATGGCTACACCTTC. Translation: CASSLEGGRTGGFGYGYTF.

This clone showed up just once. This rearrangement joins TRBV5-1 to TRBJ2-2; no firm D call. Trimming took off 5 bases at V and 5 bases at J, with 10 bases between the two ends. Germline V gene lookup returns CDR1 SGHRS and CDR2 YFSETQ. The CDR3 has 13 residues. The CDR3: CASSSQTTGELFF. CDR3 nucleotide sequence: TGCGCCAGCAGTTCACAGACGACCGGGGAGCTGTTTTTT.

This CDR3 reads CASRLSRDGPQHF. The CDR3, as DNA: TGTGCCAGTAGGCTTTCGAGAGACGGGCCCCAGCATTTT. The chain is built from TRBV19 and TRBJ1-5; D unresolved. V was trimmed by 6 bases and J by 9 bases, leaving 15 bases between them. The CDR3 contains 13 residues. The germline V gene has CDR1 LNHDA and CDR2 SQIVND (reference sequence).

This chain links TRBV2 with TRBJ1-6; no firm D call. Trimming removed 7 bases at V and 10 bases at J, with 14 bases between. The CDR3 loop spans 13 amino acids. CDR1 and CDR2 (germline): SNHLY, FYNNEI. CDR3 coding DNA: TGTGCCAGCAATCCCGGCTCTTGGTCACCCCTCCACTTT. It specifies CASNPGSWSPLHF.

This clone was seen only a few times. This sequence joins TRBV2 and TRBJ1-2; D gene uncertain. This CDR3 contains 13 residues. V gave up 5 bases and J gave up 8 bases, with 15 bases separating them. The germline V gene encodes CDR1 SNHLY and CDR2 FYNNEI. For the CDR3, the DNA is TGTGCCAGCAGTTTGAGCTTAACGCGAGGCTACACCTTC. Translated, it gives CASSLSLTRGYTF.

J is TRBJ1-5 and V is TRBV15, with 10 bases aligning to TRBD1. This CDR3 is built from 15 residues. In germline, CDR1 is LNHNV, CDR2 YYDKDF (reference sequence). The junction had 7 bases not matched to a gene; V was cut back by 7 bases and J by 4 bases. DNA of the CDR3: TGTGCCACCACGGACAGGGGGAGGAGGAATCAGCCCCAGCATTTT. Encoded protein: CATTDRGRRNQPQHF. The variable domain in full, completed from reference TRBV15 and TRBJ1-5, reads DAMVIQNPRYQVTQFGKPVTLSCSQTLNHNVMYWYQQKSSQAPKLLFHYYDKDFNNEADTPDNFQSRRPNTSFCFLDIRSPGLGDTAMYLCATTDRGRRNQPQHFGDGTRLSIL.